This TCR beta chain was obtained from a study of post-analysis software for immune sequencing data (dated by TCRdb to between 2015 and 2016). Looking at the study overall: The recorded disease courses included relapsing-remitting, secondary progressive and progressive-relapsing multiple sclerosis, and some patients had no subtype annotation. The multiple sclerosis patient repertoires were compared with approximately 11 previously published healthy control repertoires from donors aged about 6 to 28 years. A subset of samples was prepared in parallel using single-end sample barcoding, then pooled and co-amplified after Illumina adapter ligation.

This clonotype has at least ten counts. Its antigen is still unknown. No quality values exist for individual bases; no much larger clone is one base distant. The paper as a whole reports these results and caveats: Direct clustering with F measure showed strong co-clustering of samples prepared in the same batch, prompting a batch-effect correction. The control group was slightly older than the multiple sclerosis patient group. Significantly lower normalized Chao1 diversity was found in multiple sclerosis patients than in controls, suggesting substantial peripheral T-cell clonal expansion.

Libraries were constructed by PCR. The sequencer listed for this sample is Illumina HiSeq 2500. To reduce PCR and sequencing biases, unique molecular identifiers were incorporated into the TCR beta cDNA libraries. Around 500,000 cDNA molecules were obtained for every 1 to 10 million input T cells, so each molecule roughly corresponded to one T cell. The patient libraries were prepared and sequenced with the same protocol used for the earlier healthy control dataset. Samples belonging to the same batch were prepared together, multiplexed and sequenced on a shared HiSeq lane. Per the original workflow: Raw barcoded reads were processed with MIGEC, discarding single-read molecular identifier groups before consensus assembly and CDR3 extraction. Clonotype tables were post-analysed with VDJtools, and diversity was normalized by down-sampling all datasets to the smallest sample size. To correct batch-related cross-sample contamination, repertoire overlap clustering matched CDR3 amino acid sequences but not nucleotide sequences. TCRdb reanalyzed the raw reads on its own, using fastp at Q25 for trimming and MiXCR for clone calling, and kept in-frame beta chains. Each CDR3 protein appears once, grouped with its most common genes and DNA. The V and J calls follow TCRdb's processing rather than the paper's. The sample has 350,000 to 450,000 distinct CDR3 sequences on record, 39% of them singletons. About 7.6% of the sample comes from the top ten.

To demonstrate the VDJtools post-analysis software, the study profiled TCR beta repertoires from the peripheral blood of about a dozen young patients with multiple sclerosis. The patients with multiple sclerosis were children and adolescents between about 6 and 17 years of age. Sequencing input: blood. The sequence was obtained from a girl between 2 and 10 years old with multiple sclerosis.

The sequenced DNA is TGTGCCACCGACCAGGCGACGAAGACCACAGATACGCAGTATTTT. The encoded protein is CATDQATKTTDTQYF. The chain links TRBV28 with TRBJ2-3; a confident D gene designation cannot be given. From a lookup of the germline V gene, CDR1 and CDR2 are MDHEN and SYDVKM. The cysteine opens and the phenylalanine closes a CDR3 of 15 amino acids. Left in the record is the CDR3 DNA by itself, 45 bases read in frame from the first base. V loses 10 bases of germline sequence and J loses 2 bases, and the interval between the two ends is 19 bases. The full variable domain, completed from the reference TRBV28 and TRBJ2-3 proteins outside the CDR3, reads DVKVTQSSRYLVKRTGEKVFLECVQDMDHENMFWYRQDPGLGLRLIYFSYDVKMKEKGDIPEGYSVSREKKERFSLILESASTNQTSMYLCATDQATKTTDTQYFGPGTRLTVL.